This T cell receptor beta chain was captured in a study of early T cells in non-severe SARS-CoV-2 infection. Looking at the study overall: Bulk RNA isolated from unsorted whole blood underwent sequencing; chains were not paired.

CDR3 size: 14 residues. CDR1 is LNHDA and CDR2 is SQIVND in the germline V gene (reference sequence). V was trimmed by 5 bases and J by 3 bases, leaving 14 bases between them. This clonotype was observed many times. The TCR library protocol attached unique molecular identifiers to the individual cDNA molecules. From the 5' RACE reads, TCRdb called clonotypes with MiXCR, one entry per CDR3 protein. The profile shows about 49,000 distinct CDR3 sequences, about 4% of them singletons. This chain uses TRBV19 with TRBJ2-7; TRBD2 might be the D (6 bases). The specimen sequenced was whole blood. This TCR came from an adult who was a healthcare worker with PCR-confirmed SARS-CoV-2 infection or an uninfected control (not recorded which). The CDR3 region has the DNA TGTGCCAGTAGTCGGCAGGGAGGCGTCTACGAGCAGTACTTC. It codes for CASSRQGGVYEQYF.